Following are 23 T cell receptor beta chains from one sample sequenced in a study of T cell responses to AZD1222 COVID-19 vaccine. Clones were sequenced by immunoSEQ multiplex PCR, and TCRdb holds only the in-frame ones, with some missing. The sample has roughly 97,000 clones, over 80% seen once; the top ten hold about 8.7%. The source was peripheral blood, collected on day 0 of AZD1222 vaccination. All receptors derive from an adult in good health.

The rearrangement uses TRBV27 and TRBJ1-2; D not resolved. The CDR3 consists of 14 residues. In germline, CDR1 is MNHEY, CDR2 SMNVEV (reference sequence). V was trimmed by 1 base and J by 3 bases, leaving 9 bases between them. CDR3 loop: CASSLFGRDYGYTF. CDR3 coding DNA: TGTGCCAGCAGTTTATTCGGCCGGGACTATGGCTACACCTTC.

The rearrangement links TRBV7-2 to TRBJ1-6; D possibly corresponds to TRBD1 (5 bases). With 4 bases removed from V and 10 bases from J, the gap between germline ends came to 17 bases. This CDR3 spans 15 amino acids. Germline CDR1 SGHTA, CDR2 FQGNSA. DNA of the CDR3: TGTGCCAGCAGCTCTCAGGATGGGGCACGGTCACCCCTCCACTTT. It yields the protein CASSSQDGARSPLHF.

The V and J genes are TRBV18 and TRBJ2-5; D might be TRBD2 (6 bases). The V and J ends lost 4 bases and 5 bases respectively, with 17 bases between them. Per the germline V gene, CDR1 is KGHSH and CDR2 is LQKENI. This CDR3 region has 15 residues. CDR3 in amino acids: CASSLERAPGETQYF. The CDR3 DNA follows: TGTGCCAGCTCACTAGAGCGGGCCCCTGGGGAGACCCAGTACTTC. Full variable domain (missing parts from reference TRBV18 and TRBJ2-5): NAGVMQNPRHLVRRRGQEARLRCSPMKGHSHVYWYRQLPEEGLKFMVYLQKENIIDESGMPKERFSAEFPKEGPSILRIQQVVRGDSAAYFCASSLERAPGETQYFGPGTRLLVL.

The rearrangement uses TRBV7-6 and TRBJ1-5; D perhaps matches TRBD1 (5 bases). The V gene lost 2 bases and the J gene lost 0 bases, with 11 bases spanning the gap. The CDR3 consists of 16 residues. The germline CDR1 and CDR2 sequences are SGHVS and FNYEAQ. The CDR3 DNA reads as TGTGCCAGCAGCTTATCCCCAGGACATAGCAATCAGCCCCAGCATTTT. Protein: CASSLSPGHSNQPQHF.

The chain carries TRBV6-5 and TRBJ2-4; a weak D match, TRBD2 (6 bases). V was cut by 6 bases and J by 0 bases, with 12 bases left in between. The CDR3 spans 15 residues. Germline V gives CDR1 MNHEY, CDR2 SVGAGI. For the CDR3, the DNA is TGTGCCAGCAGCTCCCGGGAGCAAGCCAAAAACATTCAGTACTTC. Translating gives CASSSREQAKNIQYF.

V usage is TRBV7-3 and J usage is TRBJ1-1; the D gene is possibly TRBD1 (5 bases). V was clipped by 5 bases and J by 1 base, with 11 bases between them. Germline CDR1 is SGHTA and CDR2 is FQGTGA. There are 14 residues in the CDR3. CDR3 coding DNA: TGTGCCAGCAGCCCGGGACGGCAGAACACTGAAGCTTTCTTT. It is translated as CASSPGRQNTEAFF.

The V and J genes are TRBV28 and TRBJ2-5; D is possibly TRBD2 (6 bases). The CDR3 is 13 amino acids. The V and J ends lost 5 bases and 2 bases respectively, with 9 bases between them. Per the germline V gene, CDR1 is MDHEN and CDR2 is SYDVKM. CDR3: CASSAAGQETQYF. CDR3 DNA: TGTGCCAGCAGTGCGGCGGGGCAAGAGACCCAGTACTTC.

The rearrangement uses TRBV7-2 and TRBJ1-5; TRBD1 might be the D (5 bases). This CDR3 has 13 amino acids. V dropped 1 base and J dropped 7 bases, with 8 bases sitting between them. CDR1 is SGHTA, CDR2 FQGNSA, per germline. The CDR3 here is CASSLERDQPQHF. CDR3 bases: TGTGCCAGCAGCTTAGAAAGGGACCAGCCCCAGCATTTT.

The CDR3 sequence is CASSYQVSSYEQYF. The CDR3 DNA follows: TGTGCCAGCAGCTACCAGGTGAGCTCCTACGAGCAGTACTTC. The chain links TRBV7-2 to TRBJ2-7; D is ambiguous. CDR1 is SGHTA and CDR2 is FQGNSA in the germline V gene. The length of the CDR3 is 14 residues. V dropped 4 bases and J dropped 0 bases, with 10 bases sitting between them.

This clone was counted only a few times. This rearrangement joins TRBV4-2 to TRBJ1-5, with D perhaps matching TRBD1 (5 bases). The ends were cut back, 4 bases at V and 0 bases at J, with 10 bases in the middle. Germline V CDR1 and CDR2: LGHNA, YNFKEQ. The CDR3 consists of 15 residues. CDR3 residues: CASSPGGSSNQPQHF. CDR3 coding DNA: TGTGCCAGCAGCCCGGGGGGAAGTAGCAATCAGCCCCAGCATTTT.

The chain combines TRBV6-2 or TRBV6-3 with TRBJ1-5, with D unresolved. Germline CDR1 is MNHEY and CDR2 is SVGEGT. The CDR3 contains 14 residues. The V and J ends lost 3 bases and 5 bases respectively, with 11 bases between them. CDR3 protein: CASSYEASYQPQHF. The CDR3 DNA is TGTGCCAGCAGTTATGAGGCCAGTTATCAGCCCCAGCATTTT.

The chain employs TRBV7-9 and TRBJ1-6; D ambiguous. The CDR3 sequence is 13 residues long. V was cut by 3 bases and J by 6 bases, with 6 bases left in between. CDR1 and CDR2 from the germline V gene are SEHNR and FQNEAQ (reference sequence). CDR3 loop: CASSLSTNSPLHF. In nucleotides, the CDR3 is TGTGCCAGCAGCTTGTCGACTAATTCACCCCTCCACTTT.

J is TRBJ2-7 and V is TRBV5-4; tentative D call: TRBD1 (6 bases). The ends were cut back, 0 bases at V and 6 bases at J, with 13 bases in the middle. The CDR3 is made up of 14 amino acids. The germline gives CDR1 SGHNT, CDR2 YYREEE (reference sequence). The CDR3 sequence: CASSLAKQGSEQYF. Here the CDR3 DNA reads TGTGCCAGCAGCTTGGCCAAACAGGGTTCCGAGCAGTACTTC.

This clone appeared once. The genes are TRBV20-1 and TRBJ1-1; maybe TRBD1 (6 bases). CDR1 DFQATT and CDR2 SNEGSKA come from the germline V gene (reference sequence). The CDR3 has 9 amino acids. CDR3 DNA: TGCAGCGACAGGTCTGAAGCTTTCTTT. Its protein is CSDRSEAFF.

The chain combines TRBV6-1 with TRBJ1-1; D uncertain. CDR1 and CDR2 (germline): MNHNS, SASEGT. V lost 3 bases, J lost 2 bases, and 10 bases lay in between. This CDR3 is 14 amino acids long. The CDR3 DNA is TGTGCCAGCAGTGACAGGTCCCCTAACACTGAAGCTTTCTTT. As protein: CASSDRSPNTEAFF.

This chain connects TRBV28 to TRBJ1-5; D not certain. Germline V gives CDR1 MDHEN, CDR2 SYDVKM. With 4 bases removed from V and 9 bases from J, the gap between germline ends came to 16 bases. There are 14 residues in the CDR3. DNA for the CDR3: TGTGCCAGCAGTTCAATCCTCCTCCTGGCGCCCCAGCATTTT. Its protein product is CASSSILLLAPQHF. Based on the CDR3 plus reference TRBV28 and TRBJ1-5, the full variable domain is DVKVTQSSRYLVKRTGEKVFLECVQDMDHENMFWYRQDPGLGLRLIYFSYDVKMKEKGDIPEGYSVSREKKERFSLILESASTNQTSMYLCASSSILLLAPQHFGDGTRLSIL.

The chain has TRBV4-3 and TRBJ2-1, with 8 bases aligning to TRBD1. Trimming cost V 4 bases and J 7 bases; bases outside gene matches: 3. From germline, CDR1 is LGHNA and CDR2 YSLEER. This CDR3 is built from 13 residues. CDR3 residues: CASSLGQGNEQFF. DNA for the CDR3: TGCGCCAGCAGCCTTGGACAGGGTAATGAGCAGTTCTTC.

The V and J genes are TRBV19 and TRBJ2-1; 8 positions agree with TRBD2. Germline V lookup: CDR1 LNHDA, CDR2 SQIVND (reference sequence). With 3 bases clipped from V and 2 bases from J, the junction kept 3 bases outside the gene matches. The CDR3 length is 15 residues. CDR3 protein: CASSITSGAYNEQFF. CDR3 nucleotides: TGTGCCAGTAGTATTACTAGCGGAGCCTACAATGAGCAGTTCTTC.

The J gene is TRBJ2-1, the V gene TRBV28, with D unclear. CDR1 is MDHEN, CDR2 SYDVKM, per germline. The CDR3 spans 12 residues. Trimming removed 6 bases at V and 0 bases at J, with 3 bases between. The CDR3 loop reads CASRSSYNEQFF. Written as DNA, the CDR3 is TGTGCCAGCAGGAGCTCCTACAATGAGCAGTTCTTC.

The chain links TRBV7-7 to TRBJ1-1; perhaps TRBD1 as D (5 bases). Germline lookup yields CDR1 SSHAT and CDR2 FNYEAQ (reference sequence). This CDR3 has 13 residues. Deletions cut 5 bases from V and 1 base from J, with 8 bases between. The CDR3 protein is CASSLGQNTEAFF. The CDR3 DNA reads TGTGCCAGCAGCCTGGGGCAGAACACTGAAGCTTTCTTT. Full variable domain (missing parts from reference TRBV7-7 and TRBJ1-1): GAGVSQSPRYKVTKRGQDVTLRCDPISSHATLYWYQQALGQGPEFLTYFNYEAQPDKSGLPSDRFSAERPEGSISTLTIQRTEQRDSAMYRCASSLGQNTEAFFGQGTRLTVV.

The chain employs TRBV5-1 and TRBJ1-2, with 8 bases fitting TRBD1. CDR3 size: 15 residues. Looked up from germline, CDR1 is SGHRS and CDR2 is YFSETQ. Trimming cost V 1 base and J 8 bases; bases outside gene matches: 10. DNA of the CDR3: TGCGCCAGCAGCTTGTTGGCAGGGGGCGCGGGGGGCTACACCTTC. Amino acids: CASSLLAGGAGGYTF.

The chain uses TRBV11-1 and TRBJ1-3; D is uncertain. The CDR3 is 14 amino acids. Germline V gene data show CDR1 as SGHAT and CDR2 as FQDESV (reference sequence). V was cut by 5 bases and J by 2 bases, with 10 bases left in between. CDR3 sequence reads: CASSPRQTGNTIYF. CDR3 coding DNA: TGTGCCAGCAGCCCTCGTCAGACTGGAAACACCATATATTTT.

As regards this clone: Distinct nucleotide sequences in the sample also encode this CDR3. V gene TRBV5-1 combines with J gene TRBJ1-5; D not certain. V was trimmed by 2 bases and J by 0 bases, leaving 9 bases between them. The CDR3 runs to 15 residues. Germline V gives CDR1 SGHRS, CDR2 YFSETQ. CDR3 nucleotides: TGCGCCAGCAGCTTAGGCGGGAATAGCAATCAGCCCCAGCATTTT. Its protein product is CASSLGGNSNQPQHF.